Each of the 28 T cell receptor beta chains below was sequenced from the same sample in a study of blood T cell repertoires in COVID-19. The table came from immunoSEQ multiplex PCR; TCRdb's copy has only in-frame clones and leaves some out. The repertoire holds approximately 400,000 clones, with 85% to 90% as singletons. The sample consisted of PBMCs or T cells enriched from blood (not recorded which). These receptors all stem from a woman between 18 and 29 years old who had recovered from COVID-19.

This sequence joins TRBV4-2 and TRBJ2-7; 8 bases are shared with TRBD2. Germline V gene lookup returns CDR1 LGHNA and CDR2 YNFKEQ. The CDR3 is made up of 17 amino acids. V lost 0 bases to trimming and J lost 0 bases; unmatched junction nucleotides: 7. The DNA for the CDR3 is TGTGCCAGCAGCCAAGATAGCGGGACTGGAAGCTCCTACGAGCAGTACTTC. This codes for CASSQDSGTGSSYEQYF.

The chain recombines TRBV5-5 with TRBJ1-1, with 9 bases aligning to TRBD1. Germline assignment: CDR1 SGHKS and CDR2 YYEKEE (reference sequence). The J segment lost 5 bases and the V segment lost 0 bases, leaving 5 bases of the junction unmatched. The CDR3 runs to 15 residues. The chain's CDR3 is CASSLGGQGRTEAFF. The CDR3 region has the DNA TGTGCCAGCAGCTTGGGGGGACAGGGAAGGACTGAAGCTTTCTTT. Variable domain in full (rest from reference TRBV5-5 and TRBJ1-1): DAGVTQSPTHLIKTRGQQVTLRCSPISGHKSVSWYQQVLGQGPQFIFQYYEKEERGRGNFPDRFSARQFPNYSSELNVNALLLGDSALYLCASSLGGQGRTEAFFGQGTRLTVV.

The chain is built from TRBV25-1 and TRBJ1-3; weak D call: TRBD1 (6 bases). Deletions cut 6 bases from V and 1 base from J, with 10 bases between. CDR3 length: 14 residues. Germline-derived CDR1 and CDR2 are MGHDK and SYGVNS. CDR3 loop: CASREGGSGNTIYF. The CDR3 bases are TGTGCCAGCAGGGAGGGGGGGTCTGGAAACACCATATATTTT.

The V gene is TRBV7-8, the J gene TRBJ1-5; a possible D gene is TRBD1 (5 bases). Deletions cut 3 bases from V and 2 bases from J, with 5 bases between. The CDR3 sequence is 13 residues long. Germline V gives CDR1 SGHVS, CDR2 FQNEAQ. CDR3 DNA sequence: TGTGCCAGCAGCTTGACAGGCAATCAGCCCCAGCATTTT. Its translation is CASSLTGNQPQHF. Supplemented by reference TRBV7-8 and TRBJ1-5, the full variable domain reads GAGVSQSPRYKVAKRGQDVALRCDPISGHVSLFWYQQALGQGPEFLTYFQNEAQLDKSGLPSDRFFAERPEGSVSTLKIQRTQQEDSAVYLCASSLTGNQPQHFGDGTRLSIL.

The chain recombines TRBV10-3 with TRBJ1-3, with 7 positions matching TRBD1. The V and J ends lost 2 bases and 3 bases, in that order; junction bases with no gene match: 7. CDR1 and CDR2 (germline): ENHRY, SYGVKD. The CDR3 has 16 amino acids. The CDR3 DNA sequence: TGTGCCATCAGTGAGATCCGACAGGGTAGTGGAAACACCATATATTTT. Translating gives CAISEIRQGSGNTIYF.

The chain uses TRBV11-2 and TRBJ1-6; TRBD1 matches at 9 bases. The trim removed 5 bases at V and 9 bases at J, leaving 5 bases unmatched. CDR1 SGHAT and CDR2 FQNNGV come from the germline V gene. CDR3 length: 14 residues. In DNA form, the CDR3 reads TGTGCCAGCAGCAAACAGGGGGCTGGTTCACCCCTCCACTTT. The encoded protein is CASSKQGAGSPLHF.

The CDR3 nucleotides are TGTGCCAGCAGCTTGAACGGTCCGGGGTACGAGCAGTACTTC. Protein product: CASSLNGPGYEQYF. The V and J genes are TRBV5-8 and TRBJ2-7, with D perhaps matching TRBD2 (5 bases). There are 14 residues in the CDR3. V was trimmed by 1 base and J by 4 bases, leaving 12 bases between them. Germline V gene data show CDR1 as SGHTS and CDR2 as YDEGEE.

This chain connects TRBV11-2 to TRBJ2-6; perhaps TRBD2 as D (6 bases). Per germline, CDR1 SGHAT and CDR2 FQNNGV. Trimming took 8 bases from V and 1 from J, leaving 9 bases between them. The CDR3 covers 14 residues. The CDR3 DNA reads as TGTGCCAGCTCGGAGGGGTCTGGGGCCAACGTCCTGACTTTC. Translated: CASSEGSGANVLTF.

The V gene is TRBV5-6, the J gene TRBJ1-2; the D gene is possibly TRBD1 (5 bases). Trimming took off 4 bases at V and 2 bases at J, with 12 bases between the two ends. Germline-derived CDR1 and CDR2 are SGHDT and YYEEEE. The CDR3 totals 14 residues. This CDR3 reads CASSVMGGNYGYTF. The CDR3 bases are TGTGCCAGCAGCGTGATGGGGGGGAACTATGGCTACACCTTC.

CDR3: CASSYGLQGAFSGANVLTF. For the CDR3, the DNA is TGCGCCAGCAGTTACGGGTTACAGGGGGCGTTCTCTGGGGCCAACGTCCTGACTTTC. The chain combines TRBV10-2 with TRBJ2-6, with 9 bases that match TRBD1. There are 19 residues in the CDR3. V was clipped by 5 bases and J by 0 bases; unmatched bases: 11. Germline loops: CDR1 WSHSY, CDR2 SAAADI.

The chain is built from TRBV2 and TRBJ1-6; TRBD1 might be the D (6 bases). The V and J ends lost 6 bases and 5 bases respectively, with 14 bases between them. The CDR3 extends over 15 amino acids. Germline assignment: CDR1 SNHLY and CDR2 FYNNEI. This CDR3 is CASRPSGTHNSPLHF. CDR3 DNA: TGTGCCAGCAGACCCTCCGGGACACATAATTCACCCCTCCACTTT.

V usage is TRBV4-2 and J usage is TRBJ1-6; no clear D gene. Deletions cut 0 bases from V and 9 bases from J, with 18 bases between. The CDR3 has 17 residues. CDR1 and CDR2 from the germline V gene are LGHNA and YNFKEQ. CDR3 nucleotides: TGTGCCAGCAGCCAAGATCAGGAAGTGGAAAGTGGTTCACCCCTCCACTTT. Translation gives CASSQDQEVESGSPLHF.

The chain employs TRBV5-4 and TRBJ1-1; D not resolved. The CDR3 is 12 amino acids. Deletions cut 4 bases from V and 2 bases from J, with 6 bases between. Germline V lookup: CDR1 SGHNT, CDR2 YYREEE (reference sequence). CDR3 sequence reads: CASSRQNTEAFF. CDR3 DNA sequence: TGTGCCAGCAGCCGACAAAACACTGAAGCTTTCTTT.

This chain uses TRBV11-2 with TRBJ1-4; 7 nucleotides line up with TRBD1. Germline V gene data show CDR1 as SGHAT and CDR2 as FQNNGV. CDR3 length: 12 amino acids. V lost 4 bases and J lost 8; bases outside the gene matches: 1. The CDR3, as DNA: TGTGCCAGCAGCTGGGACAGCGAAAAACTGTTTTTT. Amino acids: CASSWDSEKLFF.

The V gene is TRBV2, the J gene TRBJ2-2, with D tentatively TRBD2 (5 bases). Germline CDR1 reads SNHLY; CDR2 reads FYNNEI. V was shortened by 8 bases and J by 2 bases, with 33 bases between the two germline ends. This CDR3 contains 21 residues. This CDR3 is CASPLLWERPYSSYNTGELFF. DNA of the CDR3: TGTGCCAGCCCCCTCCTGTGGGAGCGACCCTACAGTTCGTACAACACCGGGGAGCTGTTTTTT.

Here the CDR3 reads CAWSDGQSQETQYF. DNA of the CDR3: TGTGCCTGGAGTGACGGACAGAGCCAAGAGACCCAGTACTTC. The J gene is TRBJ2-5, the V gene TRBV30; D is perhaps TRBD1 (6 bases). V lost 1 base and J lost 1, with 10 bases in between. The CDR3 sequence is 14 residues long. Germline V gene data show CDR1 as GTSNPN and CDR2 as SVGIG (reference sequence).

V gene TRBV2 combines with J gene TRBJ1-1; TRBD1 matches 7 bases. The CDR3 extends over 21 amino acids. Germline lookup yields CDR1 SNHLY and CDR2 FYNNEI. V lost 2 bases to trimming and J lost 0 bases; unmatched junction nucleotides: 21. The CDR3 nucleotides are TGTGCCAGCAGTGAACGATCCGGCGACAGGGTACGAGGAATGGTGAACACTGAAGCTTTCTTT. It encodes CASSERSGDRVRGMVNTEAFF.

The chain joins TRBV28 to TRBJ2-7; 7 nucleotides align to TRBD1. CDR1 MDHEN and CDR2 SYDVKM come from the germline V gene. This CDR3 comprises 14 residues. J lost 0 bases, V lost 5 bases, and 4 bases had no gene match. This chain's CDR3 is CASSVGQDSYEQYF. Written as DNA, the CDR3 is TGTGCCAGCAGTGTCGGACAGGACTCCTACGAGCAGTACTTC.

This clone was observed a single time. The V call is TRBV19, the J call TRBJ2-5; 8 positions agree with TRBD2. The V gene end was trimmed by 0 bases and the J gene end by 6 bases; junction bases not matched to a gene: 3. This CDR3 contains 14 residues. CDR1 is LNHDA and CDR2 is SQIVND in the germline V gene (reference sequence). The CDR3 region has the DNA TGTGCCAGTAGTATAGAGCCGGGGGGGCAGACCCAGTACTTC. Translated, it gives CASSIEPGGQTQYF.

This rearrangement joins TRBV7-2 to TRBJ1-1, with unresolved D. The ends were cut back, 0 bases at V and 10 bases at J, with 12 bases in the middle. The CDR3 spans 13 residues. Germline CDR1 reads SGHTA; CDR2 reads FQGNSA. Here the CDR3 reads CASSLAAARGAFF. Here the CDR3 DNA reads TGTGCCAGCAGCTTAGCCGCTGCGCGTGGAGCTTTCTTT.

The chain couples TRBV6-1 to TRBJ2-1; 12 bases line up with TRBD2. J lost 3 bases, V lost 4 bases, and 7 bases had no gene match. The CDR3 is 17 amino acids. CDR1 is MNHNS and CDR2 is SASEGT in the germline V gene. CDR3 DNA: TGTGCCAGCAGTGGACTGGCTAGCGGGGGGGACTACAATGAGCAGTTCTTC. It translates to CASSGLASGGDYNEQFF.

This sequence joins TRBV30 and TRBJ1-2; D might be TRBD1 (5 bases). With 3 bases removed from V and 11 bases from J, the gap between germline ends came to 22 bases. The germline gives CDR1 GTSNPN, CDR2 SVGIG (reference sequence). There are 14 residues in the CDR3. The DNA of the CDR3 is TGTGCCTGGAGACGGGACGAAACTTTCGGGGGATACACCTTC. Encoded protein: CAWRRDETFGGYTF.

Written as DNA, the CDR3 is TGTGCCAGCAGCTTCCCGACTAGCGGGCGCCCCACGTACCAAGAGACCCAGTACTTC. Its translation: CASSFPTSGRPTYQETQYF. This rearrangement joins TRBV11-2 to TRBJ2-5; 10 bases line up with TRBD2. Germline lookup yields CDR1 SGHAT and CDR2 FQNNGV. This CDR3 is 19 amino acids long. Trimming cost V 3 bases and J 0 bases; bases outside gene matches: 13.

The rearrangement joins TRBV5-1 to TRBJ2-7, with 8 bases fitting TRBD1. Germline values: CDR1 SGHRS, CDR2 YFSETQ. This CDR3 has 14 amino acids. With V trimmed by 4 bases and J by 5 bases, 8 bases remained unmatched. The CDR3 region is CASSRGTGGDEQYF. DNA of the CDR3: TGCGCCAGCAGCCGTGGGACAGGAGGGGACGAGCAGTACTTC.

CDR3 sequence reads: CASSERGVWTLHF. CDR3 nucleotides: TGTGCCAGCAGTGAACGGGGGGTTTGGACCCTCCACTTT. This chain uses TRBV6-1 with TRBJ1-6, with TRBD1 as a possible D gene (5 bases). The V gene's germline CDR1 is MNHNS and CDR2 SASEGT. This CDR3 contains 13 residues. V was cut by 2 bases and J by 14 bases, with 13 bases left in between.

V gene TRBV6-1 combines with J gene TRBJ1-2; D is unresolved. The germline CDR1 and CDR2 sequences are MNHNS and SASEGT. This CDR3 has 12 residues. The ends were cut back, 2 bases at V and 8 bases at J, with 9 bases in the middle. CDR3: CASSEMGRGYTF. CDR3 nucleotides: TGTGCCAGCAGTGAAATGGGGAGGGGCTACACCTTC.

The chain combines TRBV5-1 with TRBJ2-4; 8 bases are shared with TRBD1. V gave up 0 bases and J gave up 9 bases; unmatched junction bases: 5. Germline CDR1 SGHRS, CDR2 YFSETQ. The CDR3 has 14 residues. The CDR3 protein is CASSLAGQGFIQYF. The CDR3 DNA is TGCGCCAGCAGCTTGGCAGGACAGGGTTTCATTCAGTACTTC.

The rearrangement uses TRBV4-1 and TRBJ1-1, with 11 nucleotides matching TRBD1. Trimming at V came to 3 bases and at J to 3 bases, leaving 12 bases not matched to a gene. This CDR3 region has 18 residues. Per the germline V gene, CDR1 is MGHRA and CDR2 is YSYEKL. In nucleotides, the CDR3 is TGCGCCAGCAGCCATCCTAGGACAGGGGGCAGTGAGTACACTGAAGCTTTCTTT. It translates to CASSHPRTGGSEYTEAFF.